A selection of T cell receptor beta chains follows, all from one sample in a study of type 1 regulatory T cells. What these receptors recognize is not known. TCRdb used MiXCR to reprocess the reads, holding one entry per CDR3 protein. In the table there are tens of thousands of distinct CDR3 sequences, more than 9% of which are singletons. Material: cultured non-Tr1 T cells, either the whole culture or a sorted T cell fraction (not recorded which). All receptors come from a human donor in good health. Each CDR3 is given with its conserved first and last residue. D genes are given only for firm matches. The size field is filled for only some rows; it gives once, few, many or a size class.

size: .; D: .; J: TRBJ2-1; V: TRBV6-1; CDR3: CASREIGTPKSEQFF; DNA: TGTGCCAGCAGAGAGATCGGGACGCCAAAGAGTGAGCAGTTCTTC
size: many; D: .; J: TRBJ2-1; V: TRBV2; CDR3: CASRVDTYPYNEQFF; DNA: TGTGCCAGCAGGGTGGACACCTACCCCTACAATGAGCAGTTCTTC
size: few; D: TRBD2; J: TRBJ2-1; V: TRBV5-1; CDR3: CASRTSSGRGNEQFF; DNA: TGCGCCAGCAGGACATCTAGCGGGAGGGGCAATGAGCAGTTCTTC
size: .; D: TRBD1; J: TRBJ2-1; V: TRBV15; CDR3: CATSLTGTPMGEQFF; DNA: TGTGCCACCAGCTTGACAGGGACCCCGATGGGGGAGCAGTTCTTC
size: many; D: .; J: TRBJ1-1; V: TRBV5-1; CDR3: CASSENFGNTEAFF; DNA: TGCGCCAGCAGCGAGAATTTCGGGAACACTGAAGCTTTCTTT
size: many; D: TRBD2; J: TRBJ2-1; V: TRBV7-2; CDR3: CASSLVLAGGEQFF; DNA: TGTGCCAGCAGCTTAGTGCTAGCGGGAGGGGAGCAGTTCTTC
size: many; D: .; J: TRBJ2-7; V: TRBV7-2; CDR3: CASSGSRDPYEQYF; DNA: TGTGCCAGCAGTGGGTCCCGGGACCCCTACGAGCAGTACTTC
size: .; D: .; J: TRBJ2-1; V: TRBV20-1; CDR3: CSATPTDASYNEQFF; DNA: TGCAGTGCAACCCCGACAGACGCCTCCTACAATGAGCAGTTCTTC
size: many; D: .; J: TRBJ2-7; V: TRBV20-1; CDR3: CSAIPGERNYEQYF; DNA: TGCAGTGCTATCCCGGGAGAGCGTAATTACGAGCAGTACTTC
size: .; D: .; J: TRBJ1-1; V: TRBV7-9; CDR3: CASSLESSEAFF; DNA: TGTGCCAGCAGCTTAGAGTCTTCTGAAGCTTTCTTT
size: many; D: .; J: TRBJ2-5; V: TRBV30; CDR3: CAWSVLGETQYF; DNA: TGTGCCTGGAGTGTACTGGGAGAGACCCAGTACTTC
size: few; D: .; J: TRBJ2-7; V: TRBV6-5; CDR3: CASSYSRLGQTSYEQYF; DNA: TGTGCCAGCAGTTACTCCAGATTAGGACAGACTTCCTACGAGCAGTACTTC
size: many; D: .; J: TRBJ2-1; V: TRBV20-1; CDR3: CSAPRIHNEQFF; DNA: TGCAGTGCTCCCCGAATTCACAATGAGCAGTTCTTC
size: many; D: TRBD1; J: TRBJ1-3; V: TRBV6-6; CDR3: CASSPGQRNTIYF; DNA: TGTGCCAGCAGTCCGGGACAGAGAAACACCATATATTTT
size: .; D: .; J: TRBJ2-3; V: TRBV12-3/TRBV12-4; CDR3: CASKANTQYF; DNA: TGTGCCAGCAAGGCAAATACGCAGTATTTT
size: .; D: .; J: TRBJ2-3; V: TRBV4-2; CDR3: CASSQVAGTQYF; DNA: TGTGCCAGCAGCCAAGTTGCGGGTACGCAGTATTTT
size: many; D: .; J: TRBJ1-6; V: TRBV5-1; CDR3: CASSYGPPNSPLHF; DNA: TGCGCCAGCAGCTATGGACCCCCCAATTCACCCCTCCACTTT
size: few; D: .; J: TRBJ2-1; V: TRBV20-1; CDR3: CSWTPHSYNEQFF; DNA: TGCTCCTGGACTCCCCACTCCTACAATGAGCAGTTCTTC
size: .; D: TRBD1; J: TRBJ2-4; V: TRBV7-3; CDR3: CASSPGQGVNIQYF; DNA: TGTGCCAGCAGCCCAGGACAGGGGGTGAACATTCAGTACTTC
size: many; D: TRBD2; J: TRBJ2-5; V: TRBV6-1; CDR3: CASSVNSGGETQYF; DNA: TGTGCCAGCAGTGTTAATAGCGGGGGAGAGACCCAGTACTTC
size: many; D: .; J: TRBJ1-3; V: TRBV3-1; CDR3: CASSQDPGNRSGNTIYF; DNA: TGTGCCAGCAGCCAAGATCCCGGGAATCGGTCTGGAAACACCATATATTTT
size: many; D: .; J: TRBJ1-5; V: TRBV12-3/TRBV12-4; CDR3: CASSNGEQPQHF; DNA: TGTGCCAGCAGCAACGGGGAGCAGCCCCAGCATTTT
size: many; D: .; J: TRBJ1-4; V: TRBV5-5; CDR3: CASSSGSERISREKLFF; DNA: TGTGCCAGCAGCTCAGGGTCTGAGAGGATTAGCCGGGAAAAACTGTTTTTT
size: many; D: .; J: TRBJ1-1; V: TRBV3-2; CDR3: CASSLKGRPGTARGGAFF; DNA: TGTGCCAGCAGCCTTAAAGGCAGACCCGGGACAGCAAGAGGGGGAGCTTTCTTT
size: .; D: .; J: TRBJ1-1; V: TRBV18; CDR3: CASSSQKNTEAFF; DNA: TGTGCCAGCTCATCCCAGAAGAACACTGAAGCTTTCTTT
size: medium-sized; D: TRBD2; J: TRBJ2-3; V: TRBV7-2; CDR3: CATTSVADTQYF; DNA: TGTGCCACCACTAGCGTAGCCGATACGCAGTATTTT
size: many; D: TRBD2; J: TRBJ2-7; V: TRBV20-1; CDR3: CSASILAGYEQYF; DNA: TGCAGTGCTAGTATCCTAGCGGGTTACGAGCAGTACTTC
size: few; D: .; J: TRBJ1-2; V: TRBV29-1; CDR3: CSVGYGRANGYTF; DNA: TGCAGCGTTGGTTACGGCCGGGCAAATGGCTACACCTTC
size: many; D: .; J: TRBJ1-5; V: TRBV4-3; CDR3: CASSQNRDQPQHF; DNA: TGCGCCAGCAGCCAAAATAGGGATCAGCCCCAGCATTTT
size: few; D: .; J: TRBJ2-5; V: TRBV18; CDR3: CASTVDRASGTQYF; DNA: TGTGCCAGCACGGTGGACAGAGCTTCAGGGACCCAGTACTTC
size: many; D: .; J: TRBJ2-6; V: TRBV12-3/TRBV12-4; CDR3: CASSPRISGANVLTF; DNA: TGTGCCAGCAGTCCCCGGATCTCTGGGGCCAACGTCCTGACTTTC
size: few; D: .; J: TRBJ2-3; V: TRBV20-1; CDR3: CSARGGISVDTQYF; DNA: TGCAGTGCTAGAGGAGGGATATCTGTAGATACGCAGTATTTT